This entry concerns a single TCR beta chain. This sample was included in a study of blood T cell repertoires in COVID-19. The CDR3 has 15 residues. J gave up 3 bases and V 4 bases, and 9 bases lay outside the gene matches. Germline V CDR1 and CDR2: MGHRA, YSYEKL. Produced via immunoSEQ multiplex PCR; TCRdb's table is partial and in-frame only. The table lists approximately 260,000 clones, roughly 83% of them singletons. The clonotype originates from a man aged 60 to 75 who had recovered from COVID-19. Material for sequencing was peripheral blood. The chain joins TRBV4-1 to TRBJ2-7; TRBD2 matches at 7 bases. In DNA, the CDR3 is TGCGCCAGCAGCCCAACCCAAGGGAGGGTCTACGAGCAGTACTTC. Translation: CASSPTQGRVYEQYF.